This TCR beta chain was found in a study of T-cell memory formation after mild COVID-19. Findings and limits, study-wide: Clones which contracted sat mainly in CM and EM if CD4+, and in EMRA if CD8+.

CDR3 length: 15 amino acids. The ends lost 0 bases at V and 9 bases at J; junction bases unmatched: 8. The V gene's germline CDR1 is SGHRS and CDR2 YFSETQ. The sample holds a few counts of this clonotype. Its antigen is not identified. Via MiXCR, TCRdb re-called the 5' RACE reads, giving one row per CDR3 protein. The sample yields more than 120,000 distinct CDR3 sequences, roughly 6.3% seen once. Sample: PBMCs or a T cell subset sorted from them (not recorded which). The receptor was derived from an adult woman who had mild COVID-19 (a few samples of this study predate the infection). Cell type and time point are not known. The chain has TRBV5-1 and TRBJ2-1; 8 bases line up with TRBD1. The CDR3 DNA follows: TGCGCCAGCAGCTTGGAGGGGACAGGTATTCCTGAGCAGTTCTTC. Translating gives CASSLEGTGIPEQFF.